This T cell receptor (beta chain) was observed in a study of post-analysis software for immune sequencing data. As for the study in general: Relapsing-remitting, secondary progressive and progressive-relapsing courses of multiple sclerosis were included. Study conclusions and caveats: Multiple sclerosis patients had significantly lower normalized Chao1 diversity than controls. Same-batch samples co-clustered strongly by F measure. Four to six TRBV segments (TRBV5-6, TRBV5-1 and TRBV20-1 among them) occurred more frequently in patients than in controls.

The CDR3 length is 16 residues. With 0 bases removed from V and 5 bases from J, the gap between germline ends came to 17 bases. The germline V gene has CDR1 DFQATT and CDR2 SNEGSKA (reference sequence). As concerns this clonotype: The antigen is unknown.

Built from TCR beta cDNA, the libraries had unique molecular identifiers in them. TCRdb independently ran MiXCR on the PCR reads; one entry per CDR3 protein. The sample lists hundreds of thousands of distinct CDR3 sequences; approximately 59% were seen once. The V gene is TRBV20-1, the J gene TRBJ2-1, with D possibly being TRBD1 or TRBD2 (5 bases each). This clonotype was sampled from a girl aged 2 to 9 with multiple sclerosis. The material sequenced was blood. The CDR3 loop is CSARDLSGPYNNEQFF. The CDR3 coding sequence is TGCAGTGCTAGAGATCTCTCGGGACCCTATAACAATGAGCAGTTCTTC.